Below are 19 T cell receptor beta chains sequenced from a single sample in a study of T cell repertoires in cytomegalovirus infection. One entry per CDR3 protein results from TCRdb running MiXCR on the reads. This table holds some 160,000 distinct CDR3 sequences, under 20% found once. The sample was CD8+ T cells from PBMCs. Receptors originate from a human donor in good health (CMV status not recorded). Some clones in this sample may be carry-over from other donors' samples.

This clonotype was counted a few times. The CDR3 DNA reads as TGCAGCGTTGGGAAGAACACTGAAGCTTTCTTT. This gives the protein CSVGKNTEAFF. The chain joins TRBV29-1 to TRBJ1-1; D is unclear. Deletions cut 4 bases from V and 1 base from J, with 4 bases between. Germline values: CDR1 SQVTM, CDR2 ANQGSEA. The CDR3 covers 11 residues.

This chain joins TRBV7-9 and TRBJ2-5; D possibly uses TRBD1 or TRBD2 (5 bases each). The CDR3 extends over 16 amino acids. The germline V gene encodes CDR1 SEHNR and CDR2 FQNEAQ (reference sequence). V was clipped by 5 bases and J by 2 bases, with 18 bases between them. CDR3 nucleotide sequence: TGTGCCAGCAGCATTCAAACGGGGCGGAAACAAGAGACCCAGTACTTC. Encoded protein: CASSIQTGRKQETQYF.

This clonotype was recorded only once. The chain recombines TRBV7-9 with TRBJ2-1; 9 bases line up with TRBD1. The CDR3 extends over 15 amino acids. V lost 0 bases to trimming and J lost 8 bases; unmatched junction nucleotides: 5. Germline V CDR1 and CDR2: SEHNR, FQNEAQ (reference sequence). CDR3 sequence: CASSLAQGATDEQFF. The CDR3 coding sequence is TGTGCCAGCAGCTTAGCACAGGGGGCAACGGATGAGCAGTTCTTC.

This clonotype was counted between two and nine times. The chain joins TRBV7-8 to TRBJ2-7, with D maybe TRBD2 (6 bases). The CDR3 spans 16 residues. CDR1 and CDR2 from the germline V gene are SGHVS and FQNEAQ. With 1 base removed from V and 5 bases from J, the gap between germline ends came to 18 bases. The CDR3 DNA follows: TGTGCCAGCAGCTTAGACGGCTGGAGGGCCCTAGACGAGCAGTACTTC. Translating gives CASSLDGWRALDEQYF.

The J gene is TRBJ2-1, the V gene TRBV29-1, with D possibly being TRBD2 (5 bases). V was shortened by 7 bases and J by 8 bases, with 18 bases between the two germline ends. Germline V gives CDR1 SQVTM, CDR2 ANQGSEA. The CDR3 is 13 residues long. The CDR3 DNA reads TGCAGCGGACGGCATCCCACTAGGGATGAGCAGTTCTTC. Residues: CSGRHPTRDEQFF.

This clonotype has a handful of counts. The V and J genes are TRBV7-9 and TRBJ1-2; a possible D gene is TRBD1 (5 bases). The CDR3 runs to 15 residues. V was clipped by 2 bases and J by 2 bases, with 12 bases between them. The V gene's germline CDR1 is SEHNR and CDR2 FQNEAQ (reference sequence). CDR3 sequence (DNA): TGTGCCAGCAGCTTAACAGGCGGCCTAAACTATGGCTACACCTTC. Translation gives CASSLTGGLNYGYTF.

The V and J genes are TRBV11-2 and TRBJ2-2; 7 positions match TRBD2. Trimming took 6 bases from V and 2 from J; bases not matched to a gene: 6. The CDR3 runs 15 residues. CDR1 and CDR2 (germline): SGHAT, FQNNGV. The CDR3: CASSPRGLNTGELFF. CDR3 coding DNA: TGTGCCAGCAGTCCGAGGGGACTAAACACCGGGGAGCTGTTTTTT.

V gene TRBV12-3 or TRBV12-4 combines with J gene TRBJ1-5; TRBD1 might be the D (6 bases). CDR3 length: 16 amino acids. Trimming took off 1 base at V and 4 bases at J, with 14 bases between the two ends. CDR3 loop: CASSLGYRDPNQPQHF. The CDR3 DNA reads TGTGCCAGCAGTTTAGGTTACAGGGACCCTAATCAGCCCCAGCATTTT.

The rearrangement uses TRBV6-5 and TRBJ1-4; 8 nucleotides align to TRBD1. The CDR3 is 16 residues long. Trimming cost V 0 bases and J 5 bases; bases outside gene matches: 5. Germline V gene lookup returns CDR1 MNHEY and CDR2 SVGAGI. CDR3 residues: CASSYSRDRSNEKLFF. CDR3 nucleotides: TGTGCCAGCAGTTACTCAAGGGACAGGTCAAATGAAAAACTGTTTTTT.

The rearrangement links TRBV28 to TRBJ1-2; D remains ambiguous. Trimming stripped 3 bases from V and 5 bases from J, with 16 bases between. The CDR3 runs to 15 residues. Germline CDR1 and CDR2: MDHEN and SYDVKM. The CDR3 is CASSFTTVAGYGYTF. The DNA of the CDR3 is TGTGCCAGCAGTTTTACGACGGTGGCGGGGTATGGCTACACCTTC.

The chain joins TRBV7-8 to TRBJ2-7; 8 nucleotides line up with TRBD1. V lost 5 bases and J lost 4; bases outside the gene matches: 16. Germline V gene lookup returns CDR1 SGHVS and CDR2 FQNEAQ. There are 17 residues in the CDR3. The CDR3 is CASSTTGTGPRGYEQYF. The CDR3 DNA follows: TGTGCCAGCAGCACCACGGGGACAGGCCCTCGGGGGTACGAGCAGTACTTC.

This clonotype occurred once. The chain is built from TRBV28 and TRBJ2-5, with TRBD2 matching 7 bases. The CDR3 consists of 17 residues. After removal of 1 base from V and 0 bases from J, the junction contained 8 bases not matched to a gene. CDR1 and CDR2 (germline): MDHEN, SYDVKM. This CDR3 reads CASSLSLARLYQETQYF. The CDR3 DNA follows: TGTGCCAGCAGTTTATCACTAGCGCGATTGTACCAAGAGACCCAGTACTTC. Full variable domain (rest looked up from reference TRBV28 and TRBJ2-5): DVKVTQSSRYLVKRTGEKVFLECVQDMDHENMFWYRQDPGLGLRLIYFSYDVKMKEKGDIPEGYSVSREKKERFSLILESASTNQTSMYLCASSLSLARLYQETQYFGPGTRLLVL.

This clonotype has just a few counts. The V and J genes are TRBV7-2 and TRBJ2-5; 11 bases are shared with TRBD1. After removal of 0 bases from V and 4 bases from J, the junction contained 7 bases not matched to a gene. Germline CDR1 is SGHTA and CDR2 is FQGNSA. There are 17 residues in the CDR3. CDR3 amino acids: CASSLALDRGRGETQYF. In DNA form, the CDR3 reads TGTGCCAGCAGCTTAGCGCTGGACAGGGGGCGCGGAGAGACCCAGTACTTC.

The chain uses TRBV6-2 or TRBV6-3 and TRBJ2-7; D not certain. The CDR3 is 12 amino acids. Germline V CDR1 and CDR2: MNHEY, SVGEGT. With 1 base removed from V and 3 bases from J, the gap between germline ends came to 4 bases. The chain's CDR3 is CASSYFFYEQYF. In DNA, the CDR3 is TGTGCCAGCAGTTACTTCTTCTACGAGCAGTACTTC.

The J gene is TRBJ1-2, the V gene TRBV7-9, with D perhaps matching TRBD1 (5 bases). The germline CDR1 and CDR2 sequences are SEHNR and FQNEAQ (reference sequence). The CDR3 is made up of 17 amino acids. The V and J ends lost 5 bases and 6 bases respectively, with 25 bases between them. This CDR3 is CASSPDRDYGLIDGYTF. CDR3 DNA sequence: TGTGCCAGCAGCCCAGACCGGGACTACGGCCTGATAGATGGCTACACCTTC.

The chain recombines TRBV28 with TRBJ2-3; no reliable D call. This CDR3 region has 15 residues. V gave up 6 bases and J gave up 5 bases, with 18 bases separating them. Germline V gene sequence: CDR1 MDHEN, CDR2 SYDVKM. CDR3 sequence reads: CASRTTQQPRDTQYF. In nucleotides, the CDR3 is TGTGCCAGCAGAACCACCCAGCAGCCGAGAGATACGCAGTATTTT.

This clonotype was found a few times. The V call is TRBV19, the J call TRBJ2-1, with TRBD2 matching over 8 bases. The DNA end is more similar to TRBJ2-7, so the J call may be wrong. Germline-derived CDR1 and CDR2 are LNHDA and SQIVND (reference sequence). The CDR3 covers 15 residues. DNA for the CDR3: TGTGCCAGTAGTACCGAGCGGGAGAAGGGCAATGAGCAGTACTTC. The encoded protein is CASSTEREKGNEQYF.

This rearrangement joins TRBV27 to TRBJ1-1; D might be TRBD1 (6 bases). From germline, CDR1 is MNHEY and CDR2 SMNVEV (reference sequence). V dropped 4 bases and J dropped 10 bases, with 13 bases sitting between them. The length of the CDR3 is 12 residues. CDR3 coding DNA: TGTGCCAGCAGTTCCGGACAGTTTGGAGCTTTCTTT. Amino acids: CASSSGQFGAFF.

This clonotype was seen only a few times. The chain combines TRBV19 with TRBJ1-2; D uncertain. Trimming took off 7 bases at V and 2 bases at J, with 8 bases between the two ends. Germline V gives CDR1 LNHDA, CDR2 SQIVND (reference sequence). CDR3 length: 12 amino acids. CDR3 amino acids: CASTGTNYGYTF. The CDR3 DNA sequence: TGTGCCAGTACAGGAACGAACTATGGCTACACCTTC.